The clone carrying this TCR beta chain was recorded many times. Its antigen is as yet unknown. The sample belongs to a study of T cells after yellow fever vaccination. The V segment lost 5 bases and the J segment 6 bases; nucleotides outside the gene matches: 4. This CDR3 is built from 12 residues. Germline CDR1 and CDR2: SGHAT and FQNNGV. Regarding the study as a whole: Overlap between CD4 and CD8 compartments was detected for a small share of clonotypes. Highly abundant clonotypes carried over from the bulk population could end up in FACS-sorted repertoires as contaminants.

Template switching by 5'RACE produced TCR cDNA, adding a universal primer site and UMIs. One entry per CDR3 protein results from TCRdb running MiXCR on the 5' RACE reads. The profile shows around 72,000 distinct CDR3 sequences, more than 5.5% of them singletons. The sample in question was CD8+ T cells sorted from PBMCs, obtained about 10 days after the first yellow fever vaccination. The chain is built from TRBV11-2 and TRBJ2-7, with TRBD2 matching over 7 bases. The clonotype comes from a young man who received the YFV17D yellow fever vaccine. This CDR3 is CASSQSGGEQYF. The CDR3 DNA is TGTGCCAGCAGCCAATCGGGGGGCGAGCAGTACTTC. The whole variable domain, filled in from reference TRBV11-2 and TRBJ2-7, reads EAGVAQSPRYKIIEKRQSVAFWCNPISGHATLYWYQQILGQGPKLLIQFQNNGVVDDSQLPKDRFSAERLKGVDSTLKIQPAKLEDSAVYLCASSQSGGEQYFGPGTRLTVT.